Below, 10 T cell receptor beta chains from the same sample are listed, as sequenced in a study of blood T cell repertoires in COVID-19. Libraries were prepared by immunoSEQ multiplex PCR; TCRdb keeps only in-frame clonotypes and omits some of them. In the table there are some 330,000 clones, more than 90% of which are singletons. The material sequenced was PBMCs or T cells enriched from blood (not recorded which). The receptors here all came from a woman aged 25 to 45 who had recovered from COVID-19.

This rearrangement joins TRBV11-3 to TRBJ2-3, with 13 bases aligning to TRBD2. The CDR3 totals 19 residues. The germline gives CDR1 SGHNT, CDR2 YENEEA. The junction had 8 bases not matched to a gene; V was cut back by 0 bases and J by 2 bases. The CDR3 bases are TGTGCCAGCAGCTTAGACCTGACTAGCGGGGGGCAGAACACAGATACGCAGTATTTT. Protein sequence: CASSLDLTSGGQNTDTQYF.

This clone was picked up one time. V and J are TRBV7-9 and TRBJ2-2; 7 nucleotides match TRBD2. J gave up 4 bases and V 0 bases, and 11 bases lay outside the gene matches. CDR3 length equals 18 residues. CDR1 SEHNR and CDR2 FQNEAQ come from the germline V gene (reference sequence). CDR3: CASSLARAGERPTGELFF. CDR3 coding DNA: TGTGCCAGCAGCTTAGCCCGGGCGGGAGAGAGACCCACCGGGGAGCTGTTTTTT.

For the CDR3, the DNA is TGTGCCAGTTCCTCGCCGGGGGACCAAGAGACCCAGTACTTC. This translates into CASSSPGDQETQYF. This rearrangement joins TRBV19 to TRBJ2-5; possible D gene TRBD2, 6 bases. The length of the CDR3 is 14 residues. Germline V lookup: CDR1 LNHDA, CDR2 SQIVND (reference sequence). V shed 8 bases and J shed 0 bases, with 13 bases lying between them.

The chain's CDR3 is CASSPLQGGLGNTIYF. DNA for the CDR3: TGTGCCAGCAGCCCGCTACAGGGGGGATTGGGAAACACCATATATTTT. The V gene is TRBV7-6, the J gene TRBJ1-3; 8 bases match TRBD1. This CDR3 spans 16 amino acids. Germline CDR1 SGHVS, CDR2 FNYEAQ. V lost 5 bases to trimming and J lost 4 bases; unmatched junction nucleotides: 10. The full variable domain, completed using reference TRBV7-6 and TRBJ1-3, is GAGVSQSPRYKVTKRGQDVALRCDPISGHVSLYWYRQALGQGPEFLTYFNYEAQQDKSGLPNDRFSAERPEGSISTLTIQRTEQRDSAMYRCASSPLQGGLGNTIYFGEGSWLTVV.

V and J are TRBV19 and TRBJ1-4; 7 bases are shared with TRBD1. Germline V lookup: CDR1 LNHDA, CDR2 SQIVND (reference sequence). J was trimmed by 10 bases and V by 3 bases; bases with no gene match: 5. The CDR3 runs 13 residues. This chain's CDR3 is CASSIDREGKLFF. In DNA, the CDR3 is TGTGCCAGTAGTATCGACAGGGAAGGAAAACTGTTTTTT.

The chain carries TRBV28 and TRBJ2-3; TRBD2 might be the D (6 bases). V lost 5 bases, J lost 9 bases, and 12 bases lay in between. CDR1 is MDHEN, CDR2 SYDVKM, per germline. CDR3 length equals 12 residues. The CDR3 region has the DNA TGTGCCAGCAGTCACAGACTAGTCACGCAGTATTTT. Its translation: CASSHRLVTQYF.

The DNA for the CDR3 is TGTGCCAGCAGTGCAGGTCCTAATGAAAAACTGTTTTTT. Its translation: CASSAGPNEKLFF. The chain links TRBV12-3 or TRBV12-4 to TRBJ1-4; D gene unclear. The CDR3 consists of 13 residues. V dropped 5 bases and J dropped 3 bases, with 7 bases sitting between them.

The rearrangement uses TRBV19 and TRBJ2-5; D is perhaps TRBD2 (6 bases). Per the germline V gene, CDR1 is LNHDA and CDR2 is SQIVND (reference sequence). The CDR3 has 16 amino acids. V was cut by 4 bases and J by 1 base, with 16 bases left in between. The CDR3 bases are TGTGCCAGTAGTACCACGAGCGGCGGGGTCCAAGAGACCCAGTACTTC. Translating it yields CASSTTSGGVQETQYF. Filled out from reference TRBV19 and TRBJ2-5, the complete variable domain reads DGGITQSPKYLFRKEGQNVTLSCEQNLNHDAMYWYRQDPGQGLRLIYYSQIVNDFQKGDIAEGYSVSREKKESFPLTVTSAQKNPTAFYLCASSTTSGGVQETQYFGPGTRLLVL.

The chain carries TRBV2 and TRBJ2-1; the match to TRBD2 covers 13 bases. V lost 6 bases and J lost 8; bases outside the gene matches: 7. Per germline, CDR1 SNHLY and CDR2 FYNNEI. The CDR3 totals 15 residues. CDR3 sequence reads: CASRLAGGPVDEQFF. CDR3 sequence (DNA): TGTGCCAGCAGACTAGCGGGAGGGCCTGTGGATGAGCAGTTCTTC.

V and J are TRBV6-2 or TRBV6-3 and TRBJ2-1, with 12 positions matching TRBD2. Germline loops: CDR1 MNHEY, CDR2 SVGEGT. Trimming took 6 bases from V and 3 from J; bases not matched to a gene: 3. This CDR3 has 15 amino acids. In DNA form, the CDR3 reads TGTGCCAGCAGCACGACTAGCGGGAGCTACAATGAGCAGTTCTTC. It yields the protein CASSTTSGSYNEQFF.